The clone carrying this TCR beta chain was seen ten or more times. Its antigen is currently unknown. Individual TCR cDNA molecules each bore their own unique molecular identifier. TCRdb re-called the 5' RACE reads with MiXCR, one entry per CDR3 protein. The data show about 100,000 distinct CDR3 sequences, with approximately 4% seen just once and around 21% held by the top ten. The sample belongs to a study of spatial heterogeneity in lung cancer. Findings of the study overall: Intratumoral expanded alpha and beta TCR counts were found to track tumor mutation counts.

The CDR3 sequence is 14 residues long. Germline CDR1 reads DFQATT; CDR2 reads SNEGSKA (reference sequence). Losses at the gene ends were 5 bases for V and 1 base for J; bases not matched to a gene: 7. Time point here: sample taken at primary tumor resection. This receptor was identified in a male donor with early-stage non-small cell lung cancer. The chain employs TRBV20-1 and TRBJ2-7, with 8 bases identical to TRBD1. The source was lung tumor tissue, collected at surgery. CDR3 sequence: CSASGTGLSYEQYF. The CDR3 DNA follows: TGCAGTGCTTCCGGGACAGGACTATCCTACGAGCAGTACTTC.